The text below deals with one T cell receptor beta chain. These data originate in a study of blood T cell repertoires in COVID-19. Study in general: Samples of COVID-19 (acute and convalescent) were obtained from the United States, Italy and Spain. The cDNA or gDNA used as material had been derived from T cells, B-cell-depleted T cells, or PBMCs.

In the source study's methods: Cell counts per sample came from amplifying reference gene primers. The data were produced by immunoSEQ multiplex PCR, yet TCRdb's version contains in-frame clones alone and is incomplete. V and J calls and clone size are those listed in that table; D and trimming were worked out from the DNA. The profile shows some 190,000 clones, roughly 86% of them singletons. The germline V gene has CDR1 SGHAT and CDR2 FQNNGV. With 3 bases clipped from V and 8 bases from J, the junction kept 6 bases outside the gene matches. The CDR3 is 13 amino acids. Sample: peripheral blood. The rearrangement uses TRBV11-2 and TRBJ1-2; TRBD1 aligns across 7 bases. This sequence was found in a man between 18 and 35 years old with active or convalescent COVID-19. CDR3 nucleotides: TGTGCCAGCAGCTTGCAGGGGGAATACGGCTACACCTTC. Encoded protein: CASSLQGEYGYTF. Combining the CDR3 with reference TRBV11-2 and TRBJ1-2 gives the whole variable domain EAGVAQSPRYKIIEKRQSVAFWCNPISGHATLYWYQQILGQGPKLLIQFQNNGVVDDSQLPKDRFSAERLKGVDSTLKIQPAKLEDSAVYLCASSLQGEYGYTFGSGTRLTVV.